A selection of T cell receptor beta chains follows, all from one sample in a study of spatial heterogeneity in lung cancer. One entry per CDR3 protein results from TCRdb running MiXCR on the 5' RACE reads. The top ten hold 15% to 20% of the sample, which has some 110,000 distinct CDR3 sequences, 9% to 15% seen once. This material consisted of PBMCs, taken at follow-up. The origin of the receptors is a male donor with early-stage non-small cell lung cancer. Both conserved end residues are part of each CDR3. Each record gives: V gene, J gene, clone size, CDR3 protein. Some rows mark clone size as missing; the rest say once, few, many or name a class of expanded clone.

TRBV7-8	TRBJ2-5	few	CASSLALGSGGRETQYF
TRBV5-4	TRBJ2-5	NA	CASSGMSRGRGETQYF
TRBV7-9	TRBJ1-2	few	CASIEPVFNYGYTF
TRBV4-2	TRBJ2-7	NA	CASSQGLAGGISEQYF
TRBV6-2/TRBV6-3	TRBJ1-5	few	CASSLMGRNQPQHF
TRBV28	TRBJ1-1	many	CASSFQEFRQGLNTEAFF
TRBV25-1	TRBJ1-1	many	CASRVLQGTEAFF
TRBV4-2	TRBJ1-3	few	CASSQGGVGNTIYF
TRBV6-5	TRBJ1-5	many	CASSKDRGQDQPQHF
TRBV7-2	TRBJ1-2	NA	CASSSPWGQPAAYGYTF
TRBV4-1	TRBJ1-4	many	CASSQDVGNWEKLFF
TRBV6-2/TRBV6-3	TRBJ2-1	many	CASSSPGGSDEQFF
TRBV20-1	TRBJ1-2	few	CSATMQGEGYGYTF
TRBV7-2	TRBJ2-5	few	CASSRGTSRETQYF
TRBV7-2	TRBJ1-6	NA	CASSRGLDSGISPLHF
TRBV10-2	TRBJ1-6	many	CASSGNSPLHF
TRBV29-1	TRBJ1-2	many	CSVERGRSVYGYTF
TRBV28	TRBJ2-3	few	CASSLNEVGAGDTQYF
TRBV4-1	TRBJ1-5	many	CASSQVMVNSNQPQHF
TRBV28	TRBJ2-1	medium-sized	CASSPRGPLGNEQFF
TRBV10-3	TRBJ2-2	NA	CAIRLAENTGELFF
TRBV4-1	TRBJ2-7	few	CASSQDRVSSYEQYF
TRBV7-2	TRBJ1-4	few	CASSYDRFSEKLFF
TRBV27	TRBJ2-1	many	CASSLSDRLGHNEQFF
TRBV10-1	TRBJ1-5	many	CASSESGNQPQHF
TRBV5-1	TRBJ2-5	NA	CASSLGTGREETQYF
TRBV18	TRBJ1-1	NA	CASSLRTGGYTEAFF
TRBV5-1	TRBJ1-1	many	CASSKTGGETEAFF
TRBV5-1	TRBJ2-5	few	CASSPGELASETQYF
TRBV11-3	TRBJ1-3	few	CASSPRSSGNTIYF
TRBV6-5	TRBJ2-3	many	CASSYSAQGPDTQYF